Included here is one T cell receptor beta chain sequence, with context. Its antigen is unidentified. TCR beta CDR3 regions were amplified from RNA. TCR CDR3 regions were first amplified by RT-PCR with HTBI primers. TCRdb fed the multiplex PCR reads into MiXCR, producing one record per CDR3 protein. This sample has roughly 750,000 distinct CDR3 sequences, with around 17% found just once. CDR3 size: 15 residues. V was shortened by 3 bases and J by 4 bases, with 15 bases between the two germline ends. Germline values: CDR1 LNHDA, CDR2 SQIVND (reference sequence). Exclusions: uncontrolled infection, other autoimmune disease, pregnancy, lactation. The sample belongs to a study of T cells in Graves' hyperthyroidism and ophthalmopathy. Whole-study results and caveats: Ophthalmopathy prediction by the model preceded onset by a median roughly 6 months. Blood also showed most of the thyroid clonotypes that were expanded above 0.001.

Sequences were obtained from blood. The clonotype originates from a man aged 18 to 30 with Graves' hyperthyroidism. The chain uses TRBV19 and TRBJ1-2; D not resolved. The chain's CDR3 is CASSIAHSFSYGYTF. For the CDR3, the DNA is TGTGCCAGTAGTATCGCACACAGCTTTTCCTATGGCTACACCTTC.